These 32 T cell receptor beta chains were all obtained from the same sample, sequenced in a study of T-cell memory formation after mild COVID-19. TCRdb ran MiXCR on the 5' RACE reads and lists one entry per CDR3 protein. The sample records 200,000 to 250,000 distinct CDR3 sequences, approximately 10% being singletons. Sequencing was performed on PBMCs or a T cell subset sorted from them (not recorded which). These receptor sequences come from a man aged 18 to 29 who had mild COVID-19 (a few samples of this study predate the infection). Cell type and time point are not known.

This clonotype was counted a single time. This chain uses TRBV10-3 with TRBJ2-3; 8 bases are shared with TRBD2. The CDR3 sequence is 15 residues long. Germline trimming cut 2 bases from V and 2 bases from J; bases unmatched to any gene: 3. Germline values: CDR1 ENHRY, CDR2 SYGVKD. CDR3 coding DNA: TGTGCCATCAGTGAGGAGCGGGGGTACACAGATACGCAGTATTTT. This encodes CAISEERGYTDTQYF.

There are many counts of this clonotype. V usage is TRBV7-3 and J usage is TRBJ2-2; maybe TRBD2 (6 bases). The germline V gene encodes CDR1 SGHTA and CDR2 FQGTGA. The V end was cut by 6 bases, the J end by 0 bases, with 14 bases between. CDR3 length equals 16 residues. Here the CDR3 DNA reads TGTGCCAGCAGGCCGCCGGGGGAGGCGAACACCGGGGAGCTGTTTTTT. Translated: CASRPPGEANTGELFF.

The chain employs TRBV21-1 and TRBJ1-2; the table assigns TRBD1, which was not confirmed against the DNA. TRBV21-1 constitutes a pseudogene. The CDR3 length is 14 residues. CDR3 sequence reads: CASTFRTGAYGYTF. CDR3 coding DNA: TGTGCCAGCACCTTCCGGACAGGCGCCTATGGCTACACCTTC.

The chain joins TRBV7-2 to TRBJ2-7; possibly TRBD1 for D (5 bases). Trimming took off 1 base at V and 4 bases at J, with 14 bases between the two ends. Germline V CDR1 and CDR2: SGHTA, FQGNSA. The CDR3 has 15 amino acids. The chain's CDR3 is CASSLVQDPGYEQYF. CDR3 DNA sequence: TGTGCCAGCAGCTTAGTACAGGACCCAGGGTACGAGCAGTACTTC.

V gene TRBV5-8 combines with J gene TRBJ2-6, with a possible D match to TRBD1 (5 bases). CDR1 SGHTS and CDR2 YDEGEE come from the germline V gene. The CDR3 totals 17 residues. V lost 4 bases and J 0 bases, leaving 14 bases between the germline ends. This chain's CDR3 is CASSPQGPSSGANVLTF. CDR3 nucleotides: TGTGCCAGCAGCCCCCAGGGCCCCAGCTCTGGGGCCAACGTCCTGACTTTC.

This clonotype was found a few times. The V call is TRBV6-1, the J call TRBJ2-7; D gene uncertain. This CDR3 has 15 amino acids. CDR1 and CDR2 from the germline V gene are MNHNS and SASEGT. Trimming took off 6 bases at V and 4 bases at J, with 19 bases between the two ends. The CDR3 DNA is TGTGCCAGCAGCTTTGACACAGCCTTAGGGTACGAGCAGTACTTC. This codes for CASSFDTALGYEQYF.

CDR3 sequence (DNA): TGTGCCACCTCTCGAAGGGGGACCGGATCTTCAGAAAAACTGTTTTTT. It yields the protein CATSRRGTGSSEKLFF. The J gene is TRBJ1-4, the V gene TRBV2; possibly TRBD1 for D (6 bases). Trimming removed 10 bases from V and 8 bases from J, with 26 bases in between. The CDR3 contains 16 residues. The V gene's germline CDR1 is SNHLY and CDR2 FYNNEI.

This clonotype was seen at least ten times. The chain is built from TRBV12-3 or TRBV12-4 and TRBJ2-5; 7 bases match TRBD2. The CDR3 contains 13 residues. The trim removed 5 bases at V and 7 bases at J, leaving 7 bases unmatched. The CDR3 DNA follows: TGTGCCAGCAGTCCGACTAGCTACGTGACCCAGTACTTC. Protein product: CASSPTSYVTQYF.

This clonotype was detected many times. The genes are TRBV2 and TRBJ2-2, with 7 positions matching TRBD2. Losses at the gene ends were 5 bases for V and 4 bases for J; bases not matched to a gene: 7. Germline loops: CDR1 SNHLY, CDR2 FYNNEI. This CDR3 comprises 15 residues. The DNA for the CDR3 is TGTGCCAGCAGTAAGCTAGCGGCGCTCACCGGGGAGCTGTTTTTT. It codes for CASSKLAALTGELFF.

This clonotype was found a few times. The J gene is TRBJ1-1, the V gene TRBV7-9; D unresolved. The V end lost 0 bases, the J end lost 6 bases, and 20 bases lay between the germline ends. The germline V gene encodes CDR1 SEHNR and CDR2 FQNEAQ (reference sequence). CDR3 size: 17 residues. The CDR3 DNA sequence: TGTGCCAGCAGCTTAGCTCTCGGGTCGGTTGGGGTGTCTGAAGCTTTCTTT. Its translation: CASSLALGSVGVSEAFF. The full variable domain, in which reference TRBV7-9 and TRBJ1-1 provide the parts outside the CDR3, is DTGVSQNPRHKITKRGQNVTFRCDPISEHNRLYWYRQTLGQGPEFLTYFQNEAQLEKSRLLSDRFSAERPKGSFSTLEIQRTEQGDSAMYLCASSLALGSVGVSEAFFGQGTRLTVV.

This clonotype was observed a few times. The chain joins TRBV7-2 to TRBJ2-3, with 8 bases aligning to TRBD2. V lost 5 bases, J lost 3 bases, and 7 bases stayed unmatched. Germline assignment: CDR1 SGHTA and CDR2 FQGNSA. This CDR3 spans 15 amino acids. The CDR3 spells CASSIDGGVTDTQYF. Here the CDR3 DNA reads TGTGCCAGCAGCATCGACGGGGGGGTGACAGATACGCAGTATTTT.

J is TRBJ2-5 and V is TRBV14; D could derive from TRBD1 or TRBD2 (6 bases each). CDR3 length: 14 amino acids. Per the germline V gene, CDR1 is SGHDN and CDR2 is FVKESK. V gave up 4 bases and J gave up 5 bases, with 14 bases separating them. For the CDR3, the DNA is TGTGCCAGCAGCCCCCCGGGGGCTGCGGAGACCCAGTACTTC. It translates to CASSPPGAAETQYF.

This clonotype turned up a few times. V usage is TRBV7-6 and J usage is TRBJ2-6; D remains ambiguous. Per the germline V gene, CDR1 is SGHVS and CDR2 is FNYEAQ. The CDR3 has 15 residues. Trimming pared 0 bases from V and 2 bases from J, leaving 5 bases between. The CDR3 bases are TGTGCCAGCAGCTTAGCAGGCCCTGGGGCCAACGTCCTGACTTTC. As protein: CASSLAGPGANVLTF.

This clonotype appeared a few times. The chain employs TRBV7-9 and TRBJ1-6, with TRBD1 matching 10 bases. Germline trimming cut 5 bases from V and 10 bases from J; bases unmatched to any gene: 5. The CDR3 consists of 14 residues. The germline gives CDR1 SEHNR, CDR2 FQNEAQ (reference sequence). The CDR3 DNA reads TGTGCCAGCAGCCGCCGGGACAGGGGCTCACCCCTCCACTTT. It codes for CASSRRDRGSPLHF.

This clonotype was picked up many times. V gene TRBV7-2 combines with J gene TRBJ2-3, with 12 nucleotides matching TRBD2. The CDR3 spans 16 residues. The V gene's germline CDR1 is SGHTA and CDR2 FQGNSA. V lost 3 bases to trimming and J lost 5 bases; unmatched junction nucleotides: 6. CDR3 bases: TGTGCCAGCAGCTTTACTAGCGGGGGGCGGGGAGATACGCAGTATTTT. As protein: CASSFTSGGRGDTQYF. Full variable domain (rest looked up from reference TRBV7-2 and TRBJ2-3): GAGVSQSPSNKVTEKGKDVELRCDPISGHTALYWYRQSLGQGLEFLIYFQGNSAPDKSGLPSDRFSAERTGGSVSTLTIQRTQQEDSAVYLCASSFTSGGRGDTQYFGPGTRLTVL.

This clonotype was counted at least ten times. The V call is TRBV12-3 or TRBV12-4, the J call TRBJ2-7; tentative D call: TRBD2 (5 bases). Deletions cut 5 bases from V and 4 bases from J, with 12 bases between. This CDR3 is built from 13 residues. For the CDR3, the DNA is TGTGCCAGCAGTCACGGGGATGGATACGAGCAGTACTTC. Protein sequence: CASSHGDGYEQYF.

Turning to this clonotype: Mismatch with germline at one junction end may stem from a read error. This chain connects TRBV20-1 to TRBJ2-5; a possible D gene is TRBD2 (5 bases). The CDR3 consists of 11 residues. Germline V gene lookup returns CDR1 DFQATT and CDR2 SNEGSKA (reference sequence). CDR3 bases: TGCAGTGCTTGGGTTTGGGAGACCAAGTACTTC. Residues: CSAWVWETKYF.

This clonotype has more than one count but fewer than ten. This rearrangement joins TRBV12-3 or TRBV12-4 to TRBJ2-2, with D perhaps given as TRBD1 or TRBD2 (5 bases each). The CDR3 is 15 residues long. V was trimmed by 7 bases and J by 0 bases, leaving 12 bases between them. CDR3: CASIPGTANTGELFF. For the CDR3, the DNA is TGTGCCAGCATACCCGGGACGGCGAACACCGGGGAGCTGTTTTTT.

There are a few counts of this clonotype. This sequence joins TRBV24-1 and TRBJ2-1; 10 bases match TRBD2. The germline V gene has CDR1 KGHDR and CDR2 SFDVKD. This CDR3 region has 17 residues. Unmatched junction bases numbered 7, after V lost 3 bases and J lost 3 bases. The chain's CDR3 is CATSDASGGEFYNEQFF. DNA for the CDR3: TGTGCCACCAGTGATGCGAGCGGGGGGGAGTTCTACAATGAGCAGTTCTTC.

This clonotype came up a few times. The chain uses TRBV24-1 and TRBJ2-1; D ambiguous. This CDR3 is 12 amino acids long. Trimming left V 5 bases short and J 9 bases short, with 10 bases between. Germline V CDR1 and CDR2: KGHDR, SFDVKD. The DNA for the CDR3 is TGTGCCACCAGTGGCACGACGGGTGAGCAGTTCTTC. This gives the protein CATSGTTGEQFF.

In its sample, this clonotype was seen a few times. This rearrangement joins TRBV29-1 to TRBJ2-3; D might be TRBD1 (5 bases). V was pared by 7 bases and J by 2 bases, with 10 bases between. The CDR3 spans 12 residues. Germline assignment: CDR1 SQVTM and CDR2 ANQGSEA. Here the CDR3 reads CSAMDNTDTQYF. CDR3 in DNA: TGCAGCGCTATGGACAACACAGATACGCAGTATTTT.

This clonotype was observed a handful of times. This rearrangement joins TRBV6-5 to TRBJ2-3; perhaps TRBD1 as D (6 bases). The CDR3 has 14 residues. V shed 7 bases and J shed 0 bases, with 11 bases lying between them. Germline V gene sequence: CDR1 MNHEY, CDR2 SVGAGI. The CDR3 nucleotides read TGTGCCAGCACCCGGGACATCAGCACAGATACGCAGTATTTT. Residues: CASTRDISTDTQYF.

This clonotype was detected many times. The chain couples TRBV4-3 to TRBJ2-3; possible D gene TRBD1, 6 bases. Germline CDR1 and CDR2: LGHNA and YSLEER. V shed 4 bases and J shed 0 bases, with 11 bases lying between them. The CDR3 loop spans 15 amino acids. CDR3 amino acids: CASSLRTASTDTQYF. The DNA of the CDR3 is TGCGCCAGCAGCCTCCGGACAGCAAGCACAGATACGCAGTATTTT.

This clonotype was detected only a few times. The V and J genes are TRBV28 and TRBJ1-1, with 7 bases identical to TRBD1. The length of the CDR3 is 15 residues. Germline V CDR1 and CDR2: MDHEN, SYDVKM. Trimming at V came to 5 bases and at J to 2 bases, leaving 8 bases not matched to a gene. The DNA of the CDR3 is TGTGCCAGCAGTCCCTACAGGGGATATAACACTGAAGCTTTCTTT. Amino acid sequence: CASSPYRGYNTEAFF.

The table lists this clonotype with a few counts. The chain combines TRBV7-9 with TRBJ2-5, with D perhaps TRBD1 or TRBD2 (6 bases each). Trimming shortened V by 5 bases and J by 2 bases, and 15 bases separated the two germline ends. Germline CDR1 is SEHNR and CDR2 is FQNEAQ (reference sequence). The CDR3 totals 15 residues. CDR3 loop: CASSPMGGYQETQYF. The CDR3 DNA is TGTGCCAGCAGCCCGATGGGGGGCTATCAAGAGACCCAGTACTTC.

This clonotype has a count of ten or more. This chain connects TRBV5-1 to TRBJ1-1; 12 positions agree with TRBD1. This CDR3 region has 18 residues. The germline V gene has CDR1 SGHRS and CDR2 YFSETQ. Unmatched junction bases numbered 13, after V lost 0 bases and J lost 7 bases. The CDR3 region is CASSLAPGTGGYGGEAFF. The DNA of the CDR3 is TGCGCCAGCAGCTTGGCACCCGGGACAGGGGGCTATGGTGGTGAAGCTTTCTTT.

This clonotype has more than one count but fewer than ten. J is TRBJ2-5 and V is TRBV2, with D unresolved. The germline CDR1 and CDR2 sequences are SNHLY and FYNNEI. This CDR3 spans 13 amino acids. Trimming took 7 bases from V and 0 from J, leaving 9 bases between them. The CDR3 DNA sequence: TGTGCCAGCAATGCACTAAACCAAGAGACCCAGTACTTC. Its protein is CASNALNQETQYF.

This CDR3 is CASSLAVAGGTDTQYF. The CDR3 DNA reads as TGTGCCAGCAGTTTAGCGGTAGCGGGGGGAACAGATACGCAGTATTTT. The chain carries TRBV12-3 or TRBV12-4 and TRBJ2-3, with TRBD2 matching over 10 bases. The CDR3 runs to 16 residues. Trimming cost V 0 bases and J 3 bases; bases outside gene matches: 3.

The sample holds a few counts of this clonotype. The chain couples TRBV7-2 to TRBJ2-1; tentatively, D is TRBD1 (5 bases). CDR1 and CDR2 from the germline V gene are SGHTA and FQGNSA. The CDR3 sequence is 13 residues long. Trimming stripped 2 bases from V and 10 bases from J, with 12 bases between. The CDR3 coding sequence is TGTGCCAGCAGCTTACTTGAACAGGCGGAGCAGTTCTTC. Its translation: CASSLLEQAEQFF.

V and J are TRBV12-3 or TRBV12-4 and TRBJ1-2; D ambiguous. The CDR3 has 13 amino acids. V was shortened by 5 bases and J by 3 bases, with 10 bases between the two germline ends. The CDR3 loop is CASSPLADYGYTF. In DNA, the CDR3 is TGTGCCAGCAGTCCCCTGGCGGACTATGGCTACACCTTC.

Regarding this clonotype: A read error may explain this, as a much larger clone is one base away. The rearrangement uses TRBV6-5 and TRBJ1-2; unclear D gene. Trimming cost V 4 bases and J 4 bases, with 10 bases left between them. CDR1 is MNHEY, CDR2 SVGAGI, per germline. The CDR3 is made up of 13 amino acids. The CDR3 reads CASSSYSPYGYTF. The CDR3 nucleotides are TGTGCCAGCAGTTCCTACAGTCCCTATGGCTACACCTTC.

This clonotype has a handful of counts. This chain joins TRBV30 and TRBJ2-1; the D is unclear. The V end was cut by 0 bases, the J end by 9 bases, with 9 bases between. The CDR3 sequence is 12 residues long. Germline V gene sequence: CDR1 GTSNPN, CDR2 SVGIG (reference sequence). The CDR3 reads CAWSVFSSEQFF. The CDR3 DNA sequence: TGTGCCTGGAGTGTATTCTCATCTGAGCAGTTCTTC.